A single sample is the source of the 28 T cell receptor beta chains below, sequenced in a study of blood T cell repertoires in COVID-19. The repertoire was sequenced with immunoSEQ multiplex PCR; TCRdb's copy has only in-frame clones and lacks some. The sample lists tens of thousands of clones, about 85% occurring once. Material: peripheral blood. Receptors were obtained from a man between 45 and 60 years old with active COVID-19.

In this sample, this clone turned up once. This chain joins TRBV6-5 and TRBJ1-3, with D perhaps TRBD1 (6 bases). Germline CDR1 is MNHEY and CDR2 is SVGAGI. The ends were cut back, 0 bases at V and 10 bases at J, with 16 bases in the middle. This CDR3 contains 15 residues. The CDR3 loop is CASSYSTTGGGTIYF. The CDR3 DNA reads TGTGCCAGCAGTTACTCGACGACAGGCGGGGGGACCATATATTTT.

V usage is TRBV19 and J usage is TRBJ2-3; 8 bases match TRBD1. Germline V gives CDR1 LNHDA, CDR2 SQIVND (reference sequence). The CDR3 has 15 amino acids. The trim removed 7 bases at V and 2 bases at J, leaving 8 bases unmatched. The CDR3 bases are TGTGCCAGTAAGAGTCAGGGGGCCTTCACAGATACGCAGTATTTT. It encodes CASKSQGAFTDTQYF.

The chain employs TRBV4-3 and TRBJ2-3; a possible D gene is TRBD2 (5 bases). With 3 bases removed from V and 0 bases from J, the gap between germline ends came to 16 bases. The CDR3 is 17 residues long. Germline CDR1 LGHNA, CDR2 YSLEER. Here the CDR3 reads CASSQGSAGESTDTQYF. The CDR3 DNA sequence: TGCGCCAGCAGCCAGGGCTCGGCGGGTGAGAGCACAGATACGCAGTATTTT.

The rearrangement links TRBV4-3 to TRBJ2-3; TRBD2 matches at 9 bases. Per germline, CDR1 LGHNA and CDR2 YSLEER. With 2 bases clipped from V and 4 bases from J, the junction kept 13 bases outside the gene matches. The length of the CDR3 is 18 residues. The CDR3 DNA follows: TGCGCCAGCAGCCAACAGCCCGAGGGTAGCGGGGGATCAGATACGCAGTATTTT. As protein: CASSQQPEGSGGSDTQYF.

This chain connects TRBV6-6 to TRBJ2-2; 8 bases line up with TRBD1. The CDR3 totals 16 residues. The V segment lost 6 bases and the J segment 5 bases; nucleotides outside the gene matches: 11. Germline V gene sequence: CDR1 MNHNY, CDR2 SVGAGI (reference sequence). The CDR3 protein is CASSSRGQAGTGELFF. DNA of the CDR3: TGTGCCAGCAGCTCGCGGGGACAGGCCGGGACCGGGGAGCTGTTTTTT.

This chain links TRBV4-2 with TRBJ2-3; 7 bases are a match to TRBD2. Germline-derived CDR1 and CDR2 are LGHNA and YNFKEQ. The CDR3 consists of 15 residues. With V trimmed by 2 bases and J by 6 bases, 8 bases remained unmatched. The CDR3 nucleotides are TGTGCCAGCAGCCAATGGGCGGGGGAGGCTGATACGCAGTATTTT. This gives the protein CASSQWAGEADTQYF.

The gene calls are TRBV27 and TRBJ1-1, with a possible D match to TRBD1 (5 bases). This CDR3 region has 14 residues. The germline V and J ends were trimmed by 3 bases and 4 bases, with 12 bases remaining between them. Germline loops: CDR1 MNHEY, CDR2 SMNVEV (reference sequence). The chain's CDR3 is CASSLTHRFTEAFF. CDR3 bases: TGTGCCAGCAGTTTGACCCACAGGTTCACTGAAGCTTTCTTT.

The chain couples TRBV9 to TRBJ1-1, with D perhaps TRBD1 (5 bases). The CDR3 sequence is 15 residues long. V lost 2 bases to trimming and J lost 1 base, with 12 bases between them. The germline V gene encodes CDR1 SGDLS and CDR2 YYNGEE. CDR3 DNA sequence: TGTGCCAGCAGCGTGGAGGGGAGCAAGAACACTGAAGCTTTCTTT. It yields the protein CASSVEGSKNTEAFF. The full variable domain, completed using reference TRBV9 and TRBJ1-1, is DSGVTQTPKHLITATGQRVTLRCSPRSGDLSVYWYQQSLDQGLQFLIQYYNGEERAKGNILERFSAQQFPDLHSELNLSSLELGDSALYFCASSVEGSKNTEAFFGQGTRLTVV.

V usage is TRBV11-1 and J usage is TRBJ2-7, with TRBD1 matching over 7 bases. The CDR3 is made up of 12 amino acids. The junction had 2 bases not matched to a gene; V was cut back by 5 bases and J by 4 bases. Germline-derived CDR1 and CDR2 are SGHAT and FQDESV (reference sequence). The CDR3 DNA reads TGTGCCAGCAGCCGGACAGGTTACGAGCAGTACTTC. The encoded protein is CASSRTGYEQYF.

The chain combines TRBV6-6 with TRBJ2-1; tentatively, D is TRBD2 (6 bases). Per germline, CDR1 MNHNY and CDR2 SVGAGI (reference sequence). The ends were cut back, 5 bases at V and 3 bases at J, with 8 bases in the middle. The length of the CDR3 is 13 residues. CDR3 amino acids: CASSAGIYNEQFF. The CDR3 nucleotides are TGTGCCAGCAGTGCGGGGATCTACAATGAGCAGTTCTTC.

CDR3 bases: TGTGCCAGCAGCGCGCGGGCAGTCGCCTACGAGCAGTACTTC. Translating it yields CASSARAVAYEQYF. The chain couples TRBV7-2 to TRBJ2-7; TRBD2 might be the D (5 bases). Germline V gene data show CDR1 as SGHTA and CDR2 as FQGNSA. Between the trimmed V and J ends, which lost 5 bases and 2 bases, there was a span of 13 bases. The CDR3 sequence is 14 residues long.

The chain couples TRBV21-1 to TRBJ2-3; TRBD2 is the table's D call, not checked against the DNA. TRBV21-1 is listed as a pseudogene. CDR3 length: 15 residues. This chain's CDR3 is CASSTPWGEADTQYF. The CDR3 coding sequence is TGTGCCAGCAGCACACCCTGGGGGGAAGCAGATACGCAGTATTTT.

This clone was seen just once. The CDR3 spells CASSVLAGVDTQYF. The DNA of the CDR3 is TGTGCCAGCAGCGTCCTAGCGGGTGTAGATACGCAGTATTTT. The chain recombines TRBV9 with TRBJ2-3; 8 positions agree with TRBD2. The CDR3 totals 14 residues. Germline V gene lookup returns CDR1 SGDLS and CDR2 YYNGEE. The V segment lost 2 bases and the J segment 5 bases; nucleotides outside the gene matches: 4.

Written as DNA, the CDR3 is TGTGCCGGAACCAGACCGAGGTGCTCGCATTTT. This gives the protein CAGTRPRCSHF. The chain recombines TRBV24-1 with TRBJ1-5, with no clear D. The CDR3 has 11 residues. The germline CDR1 and CDR2 sequences are KGHDR and SFDVKD. Trimming removed 12 bases at V and 15 bases at J, with 20 bases between.

The chain couples TRBV5-1 to TRBJ1-1, with TRBD1 matching 7 bases. The ends lost 0 bases at V and 3 bases at J; junction bases unmatched: 8. Germline V gives CDR1 SGHRS, CDR2 YFSETQ. The CDR3 has 16 residues. CDR3 sequence: CASSLVVGGADTEAFF. DNA for the CDR3: TGCGCCAGCAGCTTGGTGGTAGGGGGCGCGGACACTGAAGCTTTCTTT.

CDR3 nucleotide sequence: TGTGCCAGCAGTGGTTTCGGTACAGATACGCAGTATTTT. Translated: CASSGFGTDTQYF. This rearrangement joins TRBV6-6 to TRBJ2-3, with D hard to call. The germline V gene encodes CDR1 MNHNY and CDR2 SVGAGI (reference sequence). V lost 5 bases, J lost 3 bases, and 9 bases lay in between. The CDR3 spans 13 residues.

The chain joins TRBV18 to TRBJ2-7, with TRBD1 matching over 10 bases. The CDR3 totals 13 residues. With 4 bases clipped from V and 10 bases from J, the junction kept 7 bases outside the gene matches. CDR1 is KGHSH, CDR2 LQKENI, per germline. CDR3 sequence reads: CASSLGTGELQYF. CDR3 DNA: TGTGCCAGCTCACTTGGGACAGGGGAACTCCAGTACTTC.

The chain uses TRBV9 and TRBJ1-1; 9 nucleotides match TRBD1. This CDR3 comprises 15 residues. With 3 bases clipped from V and 5 bases from J, the junction kept 8 bases outside the gene matches. The germline CDR1 and CDR2 sequences are SGDLS and YYNGEE. CDR3 amino acids: CASSAGDRGRTEAFF. CDR3 DNA sequence: TGTGCCAGCAGCGCGGGAGACAGGGGGAGAACTGAAGCTTTCTTT.

This clone appeared once. This rearrangement joins TRBV2 to TRBJ2-7; tentative D call: TRBD2 (6 bases). The germline gives CDR1 SNHLY, CDR2 FYNNEI. V lost 8 bases to trimming and J lost 1 base, with 9 bases between them. The CDR3 is made up of 12 amino acids. CDR3 residues: CASWRGSYEQYF. The CDR3 DNA sequence: TGTGCCAGCTGGCGGGGATCCTACGAGCAGTACTTC.

This clone was picked up one time. The V gene is TRBV28, the J gene TRBJ1-2; D unclear. The CDR3 contains 20 residues. V lost 3 bases, J lost 5 bases, and 31 bases lay in between. The germline V gene encodes CDR1 MDHEN and CDR2 SYDVKM. The CDR3 spells CASSFRVPLVVGRDVYGYTF. The CDR3 region has the DNA TGTGCCAGCAGTTTTCGGGTGCCCCTCGTCGTCGGGAGGGATGTATATGGCTACACCTTC.

The chain couples TRBV7-2 to TRBJ1-1, with D uncertain. CDR3 length: 13 amino acids. The germline V gene encodes CDR1 SGHTA and CDR2 FQGNSA. Trimming stripped 6 bases from V and 1 base from J, with 9 bases between. CDR3 DNA sequence: TGTGCCAGCAGGGACTTCAGGAACACTGAAGCTTTCTTT. Residues: CASRDFRNTEAFF.

The chain combines TRBV4-1 with TRBJ1-2; D is perhaps TRBD1 (5 bases). Germline loops: CDR1 MGHRA, CDR2 YSYEKL. The CDR3 has 16 residues. Trimming shortened V by 3 bases and J by 4 bases, and 18 bases separated the two germline ends. The DNA of the CDR3 is TGCGCCAGCAGCCAGCCCCGGGGGGGGAAGAGCTATGGCTACACCTTC. It encodes CASSQPRGGKSYGYTF.

The J gene is TRBJ1-4, the V gene TRBV7-8; a weak D match, TRBD1 (5 bases). CDR3 length: 14 amino acids. Trimming stripped 4 bases from V and 7 bases from J, with 13 bases between. Germline lookup yields CDR1 SGHVS and CDR2 FQNEAQ. This chain's CDR3 is CASSSPGIIEKLFF. The CDR3, as DNA: TGTGCCAGCAGCTCCCCAGGGATTATTGAAAAACTGTTTTTT.

The chain carries TRBV10-3 and TRBJ2-1, with 7 bases that match TRBD2. The trim removed 0 bases at V and 9 bases at J, leaving 8 bases unmatched. This CDR3 has 15 amino acids. Germline assignment: CDR1 ENHRY and CDR2 SYGVKD. CDR3 nucleotide sequence: TGTGCCATCAGTGAGTCGAAAGGAGGGGAGGGTGAGCAGTTCTTC. It specifies CAISESKGGEGEQFF.

V usage is TRBV6-5 and J usage is TRBJ2-7; 9 nucleotides line up with TRBD1. The junction had 6 bases not matched to a gene; V was cut back by 10 bases and J by 5 bases. Germline-derived CDR1 and CDR2 are MNHEY and SVGAGI. This CDR3 region has 12 residues. CDR3 protein: CATSDRGDEQYF. CDR3 coding DNA: TGTGCCACCTCGGACAGGGGAGACGAGCAGTACTTC.

This chain uses TRBV27 with TRBJ1-2; D might be TRBD1 (5 bases). From germline, CDR1 is MNHEY and CDR2 SMNVEV (reference sequence). CDR3 length: 16 residues. V was shortened by 6 bases and J by 0 bases, with 17 bases between the two germline ends. This CDR3 reads CASSPGTAASNYGYTF. The CDR3 nucleotides are TGTGCCAGCAGCCCCGGGACTGCCGCCTCTAACTATGGCTACACCTTC.

The rearrangement links TRBV6-2 or TRBV6-3 to TRBJ1-2; D call uncertain. Trimming shortened V by 3 bases and J by 4 bases, and 9 bases separated the two germline ends. Germline assignment: CDR1 MNHEY and CDR2 SVGEGT. This CDR3 spans 13 amino acids. The CDR3 DNA reads TGTGCCAGCAGTTATATGGCAGGCTATGGCTACACCTTC. Translating it yields CASSYMAGYGYTF.

The table lists this clone with a count of one. In DNA, the CDR3 is TGTGCCAGCAGGGTTGACAGGGGCGGGTATACGCAGTATTTT. This codes for CASRVDRGGYTQYF. The chain employs TRBV27 and TRBJ2-3; 8 nucleotides match TRBD1. From germline, CDR1 is MNHEY and CDR2 SMNVEV (reference sequence). CDR3 length: 14 amino acids. V shed 6 bases and J 7 bases; nucleotides not matched to a gene: 9.